This T cell receptor beta chain appears in the sequencing data of a study of Ad26.COV2.S vaccination and SARS-CoV-2 variants. The CDR3 has 14 amino acids. Germline CDR1 reads MNHEY; CDR2 reads SVGAGI. The table came from immunoSEQ multiplex PCR; TCRdb's copy has only in-frame clones and leaves some out. Of fewer than 500,000 clones detected, around nine tenths appear once; the ten largest clones hold approximately 12%. Treatment given: approximately 18 received Ad26.COV2.S at low or high dose, single or two shots; roughly five received placebo; per-sample allocation not given. The study sampled participants on day 63 after the first vaccine or placebo injection. As regards this clone: An end of the junction differs from the germline gene, which may be a read error.

Sequences were derived from peripheral blood, sampled in a trial of Ad26.COV2.S vaccine versus placebo. The TCR originated in a person aged 18-60 years who received the Ad26.COV2.S COVID-19 vaccine or a placebo. The J gene is TRBJ1-2, the V gene TRBV6-5; TRBD1 might be the D (5 bases). The CDR3, as DNA: TGTACCAGCAGTTACCGGGACCCGCTCTATGGCTACACCTTC. Protein product: CTSSYRDPLYGYTF.